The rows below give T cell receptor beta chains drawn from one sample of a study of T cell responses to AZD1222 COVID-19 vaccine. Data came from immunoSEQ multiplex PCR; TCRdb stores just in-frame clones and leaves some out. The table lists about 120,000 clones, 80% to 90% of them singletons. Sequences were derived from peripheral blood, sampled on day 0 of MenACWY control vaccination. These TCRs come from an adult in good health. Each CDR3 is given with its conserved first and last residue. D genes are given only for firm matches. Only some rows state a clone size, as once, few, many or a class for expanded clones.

CASKGLAGSYEQYF,TGTGCCAGCAAGGGACTAGCGGGGTCCTACGAGCAGTACTTC,TRBD2,.,TRBJ2-7,TRBV28
CASSQKVGGTTGELFF,TGTGCCAGCAGCCAAAAAGTCGGGGGCACCACCGGGGAGCTGTTTTTT,.,.,TRBJ2-2,TRBV4-2
CASSHGLSNQPQHF,TGTGCCAGCAGCCATGGCCTAAGCAATCAGCCCCAGCATTTT,.,.,TRBJ1-5,TRBV3-1/TRBV3-2
CASSKVSGRLRYSNQPQHF,TGTGCCAGCAGCAAAGTCAGTGGCAGGCTGCGTTATAGCAATCAGCCCCAGCATTTT,.,once,TRBJ1-5,TRBV21-1
CASKGSGLSSYNEQFF,TGTGCCAGCAAGGGCTCCGGTCTTAGCTCCTACAATGAGCAGTTCTTC,.,few,TRBJ2-1,TRBV2
CASSSTGRGLGNTIYF,TGCGCCAGCAGCTCAACCGGACGGGGCCTGGGGAACACCATATATTTT,.,.,TRBJ1-3,TRBV5-1
CASSADSHSNQPQHF,TGTGCCAGCAGCGCAGACAGCCATAGCAATCAGCCCCAGCATTTT,.,.,TRBJ1-5,TRBV9
CASSLVGSEQYF,TGCGCCAGCAGCTTGGTGGGGTCCGAGCAGTACTTC,.,.,TRBJ2-7,TRBV5-1
CASSLGPPNRDGELFF,TGTGCCAGCAGCTTAGGGCCCCCGAACAGGGATGGGGAGCTGTTTTTT,.,.,TRBJ2-2,TRBV7-3
CASSLDGEDYGYTF,TGTGCCAGCAGTTTGGACGGAGAAGACTATGGCTACACCTTC,.,.,TRBJ1-2,TRBV6-2/TRBV6-3
CASSRGGTNTGELFF,TGTGCCAGCAGCCGTGGGGGGACGAACACCGGGGAGCTGTTTTTT,.,.,TRBJ2-2,TRBV14
CASSLFRGGTYEQYF,TGTGCCAGCAGCTTATTTCGGGGGGGAACCTACGAGCAGTACTTC,TRBD2,.,TRBJ2-7,TRBV7-9
CASRYSGTGRLSYEQYF,TGTGCCAGCAGATACTCCGGGACAGGGAGGCTCTCCTACGAGCAGTACTTC,TRBD1,.,TRBJ2-7,TRBV5-4
CASSDRGGRIGELFF,TGTGCCAGCAGTGATCGGGGGGGGCGGATCGGGGAGCTGTTTTTT,TRBD2,.,TRBJ2-2,TRBV2
CASSFTGTINYGYTF,TGTGCCAGCAGTTTTACAGGGACAATTAACTATGGCTACACCTTC,.,.,TRBJ1-2,TRBV6-5
CASSQDFQGDQPQHF,TGCGCCAGCAGCCAAGATTTTCAGGGGGATCAGCCCCAGCATTTT,TRBD1,.,TRBJ1-5,TRBV4-3
CASRDIRGTDTQYF,TGTGCCAGCAGGGATATTCGGGGGACAGATACGCAGTATTTT,.,.,TRBJ2-3,TRBV7-2
CASSQAAGTGYGYTF,TGTGCCAGCAGCCAAGCTGCGGGTACGGGCTATGGCTACACCTTC,.,once,TRBJ1-2,TRBV4-2
CASSIGGGSNQPQHF,TGTGCCAGTAGTATAGGGGGGGGGAGCAATCAGCCCCAGCATTTT,.,.,TRBJ1-5,TRBV19
CASSYYPSGGVTLAKNIQYF,TGTGCCAGCAGTTACTATCCTAGCGGGGGGGTTACTTTAGCCAAAAACATTCAGTACTTC,TRBD2,.,TRBJ2-4,TRBV6-2/TRBV6-3
CASSLAVLNTEAFF,TGTGCCAGCAGCTTGGCTGTGTTGAACACTGAAGCTTTCTTT,.,.,TRBJ1-1,TRBV5-5
CASSPGQFQPGELFF,TGTGCCAGCAGTCCGGGACAGTTCCAACCCGGGGAGCTGTTTTTT,TRBD1,.,TRBJ2-2,TRBV6-5
CASSYSQPKGQSYEQYF,TGTGCCAGCAGTTACTCGCAACCAAAGGGACAGTCCTACGAGCAGTACTTC,TRBD1,.,TRBJ2-7,TRBV6-2/TRBV6-3
CASSYSELQRLFF,TGTGCCAGCAGTTACTCGGAACTGCAAAGGCTGTTTTTT,.,.,TRBJ1-4,TRBV6-6
CASSWNRDTYNYGYTF,TGCGCCAGCAGCTGGAACCGGGACACCTACAACTATGGCTACACCTTC,.,.,TRBJ1-2,TRBV5-1
CASSRLAWGTDTQYF,TGTGCCAGCAGCCGCTTAGCGTGGGGGACAGATACGCAGTATTTT,.,.,TRBJ2-3,TRBV3-1/TRBV3-2
CASSPGGAVNEAFF,TGTGCCAGCAGCCCGGGGGGCGCGGTCAATGAAGCTTTCTTT,.,.,TRBJ1-1,TRBV7-2
CASSPTVGRTDTQYF,TGTGCCAGCAGCCCGACCGTAGGGCGGACCGATACGCAGTATTTT,.,.,TRBJ2-3,TRBV9
CASSQARWDTQYF,TGTGCCAGCAGCCAAGCCCGATGGGATACGCAGTATTTT,.,.,TRBJ2-3,TRBV4-2
CASSRRLEGRSNQPQHF,TGTGCCAGTAGTAGAAGATTAGAGGGGCGAAGCAATCAGCCCCAGCATTTT,.,.,TRBJ1-5,TRBV19
CASSPNGGDTGELFF,TGTGCCAGCTCACCAAACGGGGGCGACACCGGGGAGCTGTTTTTT,.,.,TRBJ2-2,TRBV18